This TCR beta chain was recovered during a study of T cell changes during pregnancy in multiple sclerosis (dated by TCRdb to between 2018 and 2020). With regard to the full study: The study examined how the T cell repertoire changed over the course of pregnancy in women with multiple sclerosis.

The germline V gene gives CDR1 as SGHTS and CDR2 as YDEGEE. Relative to germline, V is missing 4 bases and J is missing 7 bases, with 15 bases of the junction outside any gene match. The CDR3, cysteine through phenylalanine, is 18 amino acids long. The read is trimmed to its CDR3 DNA, 54 bases read in frame from base 1. The library was made by the immunoSEQ multiplex PCR assay. Held by TCRdb, this immuneACCESS table contains in-frame sequences only and omits some clones. Under half of the omission traces to an unresolved V gene where checked; the cause of the rest is unknown. A total of around 80,000 clones appear in this sample, roughly nine tenths of them only once. About 3% of the sample comes from the top ten. On this clone itself: No cognate antigen has been identified for it. The input lacks base qualities; no much larger clone sits a single base away.

The chain joins TRBV5-8 to TRBJ2-2, with 11 bases in between that match TRBD2. The receptor was derived from a female donor with multiple sclerosis, enrolled in a pregnancy study. Material: peripheral blood, obtained before pregnancy. The nucleotide sequence reads TGTGCCAGCAGCCCCCGTACTAGCGGGAGCTGGTCCGGCGGGGAGCTGTTTTTT. The translation is CASSPRTSGSWSGGELFF.